These 7 T cell receptor beta chains were sequenced from one sample in a study of memory CD4+ T cells and cytomegalovirus serostatus. Single viable CD3+CD4+CD8-CD45RO+ cells were sorted as the memory CD4+ T cells. The data were produced by immunoSEQ multiplex PCR, yet TCRdb's version contains in-frame clones alone and is incomplete. The sample lists roughly 64,000 clones, over 60% seen once, with around 0.81% in the top ten. The sequenced sample consisted of memory CD4+ T cells from blood. The receptors derive from an adult in good health and CMV-seronegative.

In its sample, this clone was seen a few times. J is TRBJ1-2 and V is TRBV2, with 7 bases fitting TRBD1. J lost 2 bases, V lost 8 bases, and 11 bases had no gene match. The CDR3 contains 15 residues. The germline gives CDR1 SNHLY, CDR2 FYNNEI. The CDR3, as DNA: TGTGCCAGCCGGGGAGACAGGGATATCAACTATGGCTACACCTTC. Protein product: CASRGDRDINYGYTF.

The rearrangement joins TRBV25-1 to TRBJ1-2; the D gene is possibly TRBD1 (6 bases). Germline V gives CDR1 MGHDK, CDR2 SYGVNS. The CDR3 is 12 amino acids. The V end lost 5 bases, the J end lost 5 bases, and 9 bases lay between the germline ends. Written as DNA, the CDR3 is TGTGCCAGCAGTACGCAGGGGTATGGCTACACCTTC. Its translation is CASSTQGYGYTF.

The J gene is TRBJ1-2, the V gene TRBV4-3; 7 nucleotides agree with TRBD1. CDR1 and CDR2 from the germline V gene are LGHNA and YSLEER. V lost 1 base, J lost 0 bases, and 5 bases stayed unmatched. This CDR3 has 16 residues. CDR3 bases: TGCGCCAGCAGCCAAGCCGAGGGGGCGACTAACTATGGCTACACCTTC. This gives the protein CASSQAEGATNYGYTF.

This sequence joins TRBV7-2 and TRBJ2-7, with D tentatively TRBD1 or TRBD2 (6 bases each). Germline V gives CDR1 SGHTA, CDR2 FQGNSA. The V and J ends lost 0 bases and 3 bases respectively, with 12 bases between them. This CDR3 has 15 amino acids. CDR3 sequence (DNA): TGTGCCAGCAGCTTAGCGGGGGGCAGCGTCTACGAGCAGTACTTC. As protein: CASSLAGGSVYEQYF.

This clone was seen once. V gene TRBV5-1 combines with J gene TRBJ2-5; the D call may be TRBD1 or TRBD2 (5 bases each). The CDR3 is 13 residues long. Germline CDR1 SGHRS, CDR2 YFSETQ. Trimming left V 9 bases short and J 3 bases short, with 15 bases between. Here the CDR3 DNA reads TGCGCCACCCGAAGGGGAGAGGAAGAGACCCAGTACTTC. Amino acids: CATRRGEEETQYF.

The V and J genes are TRBV29-1 and TRBJ1-1; no clear D gene. CDR1 is SQVTM, CDR2 ANQGSEA, per germline. The CDR3 sequence is 11 residues long. Trimming stripped 7 bases from V and 1 base from J, with 7 bases between. The CDR3 DNA follows: TGCAGCGGGGAGGGGAACACTGAAGCTTTCTTT. Amino acids: CSGEGNTEAFF.

The chain has TRBV27 and TRBJ1-2; 10 bases fit TRBD1. The CDR3 runs 12 residues. The ends lost 6 bases at V and 9 bases at J; junction bases unmatched: 4. Germline CDR1 reads MNHEY; CDR2 reads SMNVEV (reference sequence). CDR3 bases: TGTGCCAGCAGCCGGACAGGGGGAAGCTACACCTTC. Amino acid sequence: CASSRTGGSYTF.